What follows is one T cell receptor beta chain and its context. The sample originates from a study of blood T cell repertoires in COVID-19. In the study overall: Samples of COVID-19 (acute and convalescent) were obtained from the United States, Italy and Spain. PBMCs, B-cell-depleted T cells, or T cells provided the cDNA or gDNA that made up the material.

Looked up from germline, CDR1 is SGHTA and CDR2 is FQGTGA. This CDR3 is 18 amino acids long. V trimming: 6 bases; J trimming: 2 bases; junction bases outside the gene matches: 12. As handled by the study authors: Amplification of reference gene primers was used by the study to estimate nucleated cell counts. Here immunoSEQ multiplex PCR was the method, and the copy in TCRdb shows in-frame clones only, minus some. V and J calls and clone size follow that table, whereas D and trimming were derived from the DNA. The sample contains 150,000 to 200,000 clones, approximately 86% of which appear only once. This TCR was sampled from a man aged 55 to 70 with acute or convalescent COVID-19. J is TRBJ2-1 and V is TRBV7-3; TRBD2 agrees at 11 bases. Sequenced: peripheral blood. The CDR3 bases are TGTGCCAGCAGGCCAACTAGCGGGAGACATAGTCCCTACAATGAGCAGTTCTTC. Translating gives CASRPTSGRHSPYNEQFF.